Listed below are T cell receptor beta chains from one sample, sequenced in a study of blood T cell repertoires in COVID-19. Assay used: immunoSEQ multiplex PCR; TCRdb lists only in-frame clones, some missing. This table has 140,000 to 150,000 clones, over 80% appearing once. Sequenced sample: peripheral blood. The origin of the receptors is a woman between 40 and 50 years old with active or convalescent COVID-19. Each CDR3 is given with its conserved first and last residue. Each record gives: clone size, J gene, V gene, D gene, CDR3 DNA, CDR3 protein. A D gene is named only where the DNA matches it firmly. Expanded clones are given a class, and other clones once, few, many or no size at all.

-,TRBJ2-3,TRBV2,TRBD2,TGTGCCAGCAGCGGACTAGCGGGGGGGCTCGTCGATACGCAGTATTTT,CASSGLAGGLVDTQYF
-,TRBJ1-6,TRBV11-2,-,TGTGCCAGCAGCTTAGAAGTCAGGGGCCGCTCACCCCTCCACTTT,CASSLEVRGRSPLHF
-,TRBJ2-5,TRBV9,TRBD2,TGTGCCAGCAGCGTAGGTGGGACTAGACTAGGAGAGACCCAGTACTTC,CASSVGGTRLGETQYF
once,TRBJ1-1,TRBV20-1,-,TGCAGTGCTCAGAACACTGAAGCTTTCTTT,CSAQNTEAFF
few,TRBJ1-2,TRBV6-5,-,TGTGCCAGCACGAAACATCGCTGGGGCCTCTATGGCTACACCTTC,CASTKHRWGLYGYTF
-,TRBJ1-5,TRBV4-1,-,TGCGCCAGCAGCCCTGGGGGGGACCGCGTATGGCCCCAGCATTTT,CASSPGGDRVWPQHF
-,TRBJ1-2,TRBV9,-,TGTGCCAGCAGCGTCGGGGGGGAGGACTATGGCTACACCTTC,CASSVGGEDYGYTF
-,TRBJ2-1,TRBV19,-,TGTGCCAGTAGTATCGACAGGTGGTATAAGCAGTTCTTC,CASSIDRWYKQFF
-,TRBJ2-3,TRBV4-1,-,TGCGCCAGCAGCCAAGCCTCCATAGGCACAGATACGCAGTATTTT,CASSQASIGTDTQYF
few,TRBJ2-6,TRBV5-4,-,TGTGCCAGCAGCTTGGCCCTCGGACACAGCTCTGGGGCCAACGTCCTGACTTTC,CASSLALGHSSGANVLTF
-,TRBJ1-1,TRBV6-5,TRBD1,TGTGCCAGCAGTACTACCGGGACAGTGAACACTGAAGCTTTCTTT,CASSTTGTVNTEAFF
-,TRBJ2-1,TRBV6-6,TRBD1,TGTGCCAGCAGTCCTGAGCCGACAGGGGCCTCCTACAATGAGCAGTTCTTC,CASSPEPTGASYNEQFF
few,TRBJ1-5,TRBV27,-,TGTGCCAGCAGTCCTACAGACTATAGCAATCAGCCCCAGCATTTT,CASSPTDYSNQPQHF
-,TRBJ1-5,TRBV2,-,TGTGCCAGCACAGACAGAGCTTATAGCAATCAGCCCCAGCATTTT,CASTDRAYSNQPQHF
few,TRBJ2-1,TRBV28,-,TGTGCCAGCAGTCCCCGGTACAATGAGCAGTTCTTC,CASSPRYNEQFF
-,TRBJ2-3,TRBV10-3,-,TGTGCCATCAGTGAAAGGCGGGAAACAGATACGCAGTATTTT,CAISERRETDTQYF
-,TRBJ1-1,TRBV19,TRBD1,TGTGCCAGTAGTATAAGGAGGGGGCGAGGGAACACTGAAGCTTTCTTT,CASSIRRGRGNTEAFF
once,TRBJ1-1,TRBV6-2/TRBV6-3,-,TGTGCCAGCAGTTACTCGAAGCCTCTAAACGCTTTCTTT,CASSYSKPLNAFF
-,TRBJ1-2,TRBV4-1,-,TGCGCCAGCAGTCATTCGGCGGGGGAGAACTATGGCTACACCTTC,CASSHSAGENYGYTF
-,TRBJ1-1,TRBV21-1,-,TGTGCCAGCAGCTTGGACACGAACACTGAAGCTTTCTTT,CASSLDTNTEAFF
-,TRBJ2-1,TRBV5-1,-,TGCGCCAGCAGCTTGGGCCCGGGGAGCTCCTACAATGAGCAGTTCTTC,CASSLGPGSSYNEQFF
-,TRBJ1-2,TRBV28,TRBD1,TGTGCCAGCAGTCCAGGGGGCTCCTATGGCTACACCTTC,CASSPGGSYGYTF
-,TRBJ2-1,TRBV28,-,TGTGCCACCCTCAGAGGAAACAATGAGCAGTTCTTC,CATLRGNNEQFF
-,TRBJ2-4,TRBV29-1,TRBD1,TGCAGCGTCGGGGGACAGGGCCGATTGTGGACCAAAAACATTCAGTACTTC,CSVGGQGRLWTKNIQYF
few,TRBJ1-1,TRBV6-5,-,TGTGCCAGCAGTTATGACAGATTGAACACTGAAGCTTTCTTT,CASSYDRLNTEAFF
-,TRBJ1-1,TRBV18,-,TGTGCCAGCTCAATCGCAGACTCCGGCACTGAAGCTTTCTTT,CASSIADSGTEAFF
-,TRBJ2-2,TRBV19,TRBD1,TGTGCCAGTCGAAAGGGGACAGGGGTCTCCGGGGAGCTGTTTTTT,CASRKGTGVSGELFF
few,TRBJ1-5,TRBV27,-,TGTGCCAGCAGTCCCTCAATCGGTGCGGCCCAGCATTTT,CASSPSIGAAQHF
few,TRBJ1-4,TRBV19,TRBD1,TGTGCCAGTAGTACCCTTCACGACAGGGCAACTAATGAAAAACTGTTTTTT,CASSTLHDRATNEKLFF
-,TRBJ1-2,TRBV7-2,-,TGTGCCAGCAGCCCACCCGGGGGGTATGGCTACACCTTC,CASSPPGGYGYTF
once,TRBJ1-2,TRBV4-3,TRBD1,TGCGCCAGCAGCCAAGGTTCAGGGGGGAATCGCTACACCTTC,CASSQGSGGNRYTF
-,TRBJ1-5,TRBV5-1,-,TGCGCCAGCAGCTTGGGGGACCGTCAGGGAGGAAATCAGCCCCAGCATTTT,CASSLGDRQGGNQPQHF
-,TRBJ1-3,TRBV10-3,TRBD1,TGTGCCATCCAGGGACAGGGTGACTCTGGAAACACCATATATTTT,CAIQGQGDSGNTIYF
-,TRBJ2-3,TRBV24-1,-,TGTGCCACCAGTGATTTAGGAGTGGGGACAAACTCCGGAGATACGCAGTATTTT,CATSDLGVGTNSGDTQYF
-,TRBJ2-7,TRBV28,TRBD1,TGTGCCAGCAGTATAACCGGGACAGCCTACGAGCAGTACTTC,CASSITGTAYEQYF
-,TRBJ2-1,TRBV19,TRBD1,TGTGCCAGTAGTAGCGGACAGGCAACCAATGAGCAGTTCTTC,CASSSGQATNEQFF
-,TRBJ1-3,TRBV5-5,TRBD1,TGTGCCAGCAGACTTACAGGGGCGAGGGGAAACACCATATATTTT,CASRLTGARGNTIYF
-,TRBJ1-2,TRBV4-1,TRBD1,TGCGCCAGCAGCCAGGACCAGGGGGTTAGGGGCTACACCTTC,CASSQDQGVRGYTF